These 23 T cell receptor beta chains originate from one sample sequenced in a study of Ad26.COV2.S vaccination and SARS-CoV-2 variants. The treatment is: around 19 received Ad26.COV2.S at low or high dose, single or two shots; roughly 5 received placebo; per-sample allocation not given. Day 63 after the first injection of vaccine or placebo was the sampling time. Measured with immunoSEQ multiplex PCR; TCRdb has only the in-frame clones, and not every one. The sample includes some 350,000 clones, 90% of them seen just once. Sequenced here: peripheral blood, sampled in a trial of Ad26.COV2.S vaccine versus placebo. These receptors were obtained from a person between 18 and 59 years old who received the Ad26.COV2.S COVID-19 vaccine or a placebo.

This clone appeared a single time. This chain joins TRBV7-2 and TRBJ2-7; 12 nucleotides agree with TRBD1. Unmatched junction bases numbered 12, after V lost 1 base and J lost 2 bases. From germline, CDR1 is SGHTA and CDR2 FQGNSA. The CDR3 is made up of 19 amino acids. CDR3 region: CASSLGVAGQGASAYEQYF. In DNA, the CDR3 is TGTGCCAGCAGCTTAGGAGTGGCGGGACAGGGGGCTTCCGCCTACGAGCAGTACTTC.

The CDR3 DNA reads as TGCGCCAGCGGGGACAGGGGGTTCGGCACAGATACGCAGTATTTT. Protein sequence: CASGDRGFGTDTQYF. The chain uses TRBV5-1 and TRBJ2-3, with 11 bases aligning to TRBD1. J lost 1 base, V lost 7 bases, and 5 bases had no gene match. Germline loops: CDR1 SGHRS, CDR2 YFSETQ. The CDR3 totals 15 residues.

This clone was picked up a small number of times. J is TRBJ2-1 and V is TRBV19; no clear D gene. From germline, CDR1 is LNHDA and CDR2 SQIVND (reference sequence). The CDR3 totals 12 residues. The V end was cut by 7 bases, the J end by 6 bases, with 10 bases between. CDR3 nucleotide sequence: TGTGCCAGTAATAAACCGGGCAATGAGCAGTTCTTC. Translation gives CASNKPGNEQFF.

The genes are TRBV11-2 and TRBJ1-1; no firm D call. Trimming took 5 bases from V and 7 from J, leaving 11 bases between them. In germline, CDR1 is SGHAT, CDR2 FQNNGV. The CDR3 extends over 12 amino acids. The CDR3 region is CASSPTTFEAFF. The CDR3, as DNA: TGTGCCAGCAGCCCTACCACCTTTGAAGCTTTCTTT.

CDR3 in amino acids: CATQGTVQETQYF. The CDR3 nucleotides are TGTGCCACCCAGGGGACGGTCCAAGAGACCCAGTACTTC. The chain recombines TRBV2 with TRBJ2-5; tentative D call: TRBD1 (6 bases). Trimming left V 10 bases short and J 1 base short, with 13 bases between. CDR1 and CDR2 (germline): SNHLY, FYNNEI. The CDR3 is 13 residues long.

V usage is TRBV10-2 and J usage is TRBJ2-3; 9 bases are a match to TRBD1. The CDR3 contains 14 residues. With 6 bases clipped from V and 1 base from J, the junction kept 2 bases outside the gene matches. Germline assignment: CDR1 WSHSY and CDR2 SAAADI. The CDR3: CASSGQGRTDTQYF. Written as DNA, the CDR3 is TGCGCCAGCAGCGGACAGGGGCGCACAGATACGCAGTATTTT.

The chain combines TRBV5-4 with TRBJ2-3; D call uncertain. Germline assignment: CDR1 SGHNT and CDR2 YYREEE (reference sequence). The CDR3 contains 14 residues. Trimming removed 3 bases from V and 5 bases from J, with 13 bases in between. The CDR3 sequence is CASSWVGGRDTQYF. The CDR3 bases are TGTGCCAGCAGCTGGGTGGGCGGTAGAGATACGCAGTATTTT.

The CDR3 reads CASSLGPQNEQFF. The DNA for the CDR3 is TGTGCCAGCAGCTTAGGTCCCCAAAATGAGCAGTTCTTC. The genes are TRBV7-3 and TRBJ2-1; D gene ambiguous. There are 13 residues in the CDR3. V gave up 2 bases and J gave up 7 bases, with 9 bases separating them. Germline V gene lookup returns CDR1 SGHTA and CDR2 FQGTGA.

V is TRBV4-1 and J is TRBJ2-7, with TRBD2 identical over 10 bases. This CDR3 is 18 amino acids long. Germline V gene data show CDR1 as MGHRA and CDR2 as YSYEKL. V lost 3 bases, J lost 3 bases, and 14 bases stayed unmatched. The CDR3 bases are TGCGCCAGCAGCCAGTTACTAGCGGGGAGCTCACCCTACTACGAGCAGTACTTC. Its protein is CASSQLLAGSSPYYEQYF.

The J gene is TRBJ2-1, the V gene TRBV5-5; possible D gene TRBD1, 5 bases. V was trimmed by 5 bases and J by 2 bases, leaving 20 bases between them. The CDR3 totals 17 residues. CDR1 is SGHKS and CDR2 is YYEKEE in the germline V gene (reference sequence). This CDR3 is CASRGASGAKTYNEQFF. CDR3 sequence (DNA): TGTGCCAGCAGGGGCGCGAGTGGGGCTAAAACCTACAATGAGCAGTTCTTC.

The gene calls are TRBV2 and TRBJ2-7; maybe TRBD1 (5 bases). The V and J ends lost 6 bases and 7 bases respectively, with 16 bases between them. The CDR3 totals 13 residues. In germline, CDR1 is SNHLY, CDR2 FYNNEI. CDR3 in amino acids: CASRPPREGEQYF. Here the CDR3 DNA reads TGTGCCAGCAGACCCCCCAGGGAAGGTGAGCAGTACTTC.

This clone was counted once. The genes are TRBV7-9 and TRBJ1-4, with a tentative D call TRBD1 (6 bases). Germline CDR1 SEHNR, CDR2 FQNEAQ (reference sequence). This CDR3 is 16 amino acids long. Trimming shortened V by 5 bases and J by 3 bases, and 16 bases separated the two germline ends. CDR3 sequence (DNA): TGTGCCAGCAGCCCGCCGATGACAGGACCTAATGAAAAACTGTTTTTT. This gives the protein CASSPPMTGPNEKLFF.

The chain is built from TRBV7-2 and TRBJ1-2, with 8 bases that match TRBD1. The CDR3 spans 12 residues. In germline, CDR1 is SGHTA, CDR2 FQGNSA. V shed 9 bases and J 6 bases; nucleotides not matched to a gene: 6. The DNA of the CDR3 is TGTGCCAGGGACAGGGAGGAGGATGGCTACACCTTC. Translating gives CARDREEDGYTF.

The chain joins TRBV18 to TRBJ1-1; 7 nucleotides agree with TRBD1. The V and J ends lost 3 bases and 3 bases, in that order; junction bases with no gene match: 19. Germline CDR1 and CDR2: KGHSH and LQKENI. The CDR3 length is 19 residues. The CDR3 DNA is TGTGCCAGCTCACCCTCTGACAGGGTCATGCGTAGTATGGACACTGAAGCTTTCTTT. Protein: CASSPSDRVMRSMDTEAFF.

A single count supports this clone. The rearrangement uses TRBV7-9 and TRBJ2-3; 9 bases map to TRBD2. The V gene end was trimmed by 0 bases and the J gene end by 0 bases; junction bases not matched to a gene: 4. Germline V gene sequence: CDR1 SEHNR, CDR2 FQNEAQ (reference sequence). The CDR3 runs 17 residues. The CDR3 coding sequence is TGTGCCAGCAGCTTAGCGCGGGCGGGAGGGAGCACAGATACGCAGTATTTT. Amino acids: CASSLARAGGSTDTQYF.

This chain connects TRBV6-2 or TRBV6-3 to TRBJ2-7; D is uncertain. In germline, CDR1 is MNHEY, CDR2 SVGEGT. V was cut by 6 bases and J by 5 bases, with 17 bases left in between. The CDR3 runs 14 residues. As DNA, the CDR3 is TGTGCCAGCAGCCCGTACTCGGACGGAGACGAGCAGTACGTC. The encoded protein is CASSPYSDGDEQYV.

CDR3 nucleotides: TGTGCCAGCAGCCAAGCGGGAGGGGTCGAGACCCAGTACTTC. It yields the protein CASSQAGGVETQYF. V and J are TRBV4-2 and TRBJ2-5; 8 bases map to TRBD2. The CDR3 sequence is 14 residues long. Germline trimming cut 1 base from V and 5 bases from J; bases unmatched to any gene: 3. Germline V gene lookup returns CDR1 LGHNA and CDR2 YNFKEQ.

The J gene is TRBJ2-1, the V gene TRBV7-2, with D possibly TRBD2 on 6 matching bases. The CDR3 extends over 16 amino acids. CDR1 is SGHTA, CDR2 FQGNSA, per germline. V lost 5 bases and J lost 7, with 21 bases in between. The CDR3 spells CASSPPYPAGRNEQFF. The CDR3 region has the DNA TGTGCCAGCAGCCCTCCTTATCCTGCGGGGAGGAATGAGCAGTTCTTC.

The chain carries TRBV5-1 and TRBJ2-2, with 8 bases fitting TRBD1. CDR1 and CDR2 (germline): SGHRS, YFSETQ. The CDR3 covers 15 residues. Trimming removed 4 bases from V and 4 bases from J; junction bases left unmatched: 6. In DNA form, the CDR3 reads TGCGCCAGCAGCCTAGGGACAGGTGGCACCGGGGAGCTGTTTTTT. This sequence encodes CASSLGTGGTGELFF.

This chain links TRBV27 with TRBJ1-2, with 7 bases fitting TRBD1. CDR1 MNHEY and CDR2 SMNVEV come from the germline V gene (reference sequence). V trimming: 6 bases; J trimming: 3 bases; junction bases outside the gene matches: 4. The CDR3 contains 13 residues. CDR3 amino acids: CASRSGTDYGYTF. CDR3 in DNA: TGTGCCAGCAGGTCCGGGACAGACTATGGCTACACCTTC.

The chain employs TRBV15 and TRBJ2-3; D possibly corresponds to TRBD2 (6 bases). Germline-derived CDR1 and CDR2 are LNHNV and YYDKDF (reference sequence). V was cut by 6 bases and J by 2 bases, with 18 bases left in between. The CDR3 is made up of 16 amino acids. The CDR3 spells CATRRTIAVITDTQYF. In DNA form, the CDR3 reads TGTGCCACCAGGCGCACGATAGCGGTTATCACAGATACGCAGTATTTT. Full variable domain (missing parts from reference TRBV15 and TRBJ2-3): DAMVIQNPRYQVTQFGKPVTLSCSQTLNHNVMYWYQQKSSQAPKLLFHYYDKDFNNEADTPDNFQSRRPNTSFCFLDIRSPGLGDTAMYLCATRRTIAVITDTQYFGPGTRLTVL.

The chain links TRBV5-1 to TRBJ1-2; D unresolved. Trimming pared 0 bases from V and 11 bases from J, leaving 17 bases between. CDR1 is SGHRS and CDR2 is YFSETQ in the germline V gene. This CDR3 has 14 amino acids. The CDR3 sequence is CASSLDRAPRGYTF. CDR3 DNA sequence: TGCGCCAGCAGCTTGGACCGGGCTCCTAGAGGATACACCTTC.

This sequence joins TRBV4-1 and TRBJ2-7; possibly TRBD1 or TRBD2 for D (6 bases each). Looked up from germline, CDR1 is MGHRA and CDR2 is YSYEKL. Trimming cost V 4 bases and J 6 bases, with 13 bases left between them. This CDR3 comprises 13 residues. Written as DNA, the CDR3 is TGCGCCAGCAGCCCAATCGGGGGCTCCGAGCAGTACTTC. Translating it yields CASSPIGGSEQYF.